These 14 T cell receptor beta chains originate from one sample sequenced in a study of blood T cell repertoires in COVID-19. Libraries were prepared by immunoSEQ multiplex PCR; TCRdb keeps only in-frame clonotypes and omits some of them. The sample contains around 150,000 clones, more than 75% of which appear only once. Sequencing used peripheral blood. The receptor source for this set is a woman in her fifties or sixties with acute or convalescent COVID-19.

The chain carries TRBV3-1 (or the pseudogene TRBV3-2) and TRBJ1-2, with a weak D call TRBD1 (6 bases). Between the trimmed V and J ends, which lost 0 bases and 8 bases, there was a span of 13 bases. CDR3 size: 14 residues. Germline V lookup: CDR1 LGHDT, CDR2 YNNKEL (reference sequence). In DNA, the CDR3 is TGTGCCAGCAGCCAAGAGGGCAGGGGACAAGGCTACACCTTC. It translates to CASSQEGRGQGYTF.

This clone was seen a few times. This sequence joins TRBV24-1 and TRBJ2-3; no firm D call. V lost 7 bases, J lost 1 base, and 11 bases lay in between. This CDR3 is built from 14 residues. Germline V gene lookup returns CDR1 KGHDR and CDR2 SFDVKD. The DNA for the CDR3 is TGTGCCACCAGCCCTCTTCAGGGCACAGATACGCAGTATTTT. This encodes CATSPLQGTDTQYF.

The chain is built from TRBV29-1 and TRBJ2-3; possibly TRBD1 for D (6 bases). Trimming removed 6 bases from V and 3 bases from J, with 13 bases in between. The CDR3 has 13 residues. CDR1 and CDR2 (germline): SQVTM, ANQGSEA. The CDR3 DNA follows: TGCAGCGTAGGGGGTATCGGGACAGATACGCAGTATTTT. Protein sequence: CSVGGIGTDTQYF.

The count of this clone is one. V is TRBV7-3 and J is TRBJ2-2; 9 bases map to TRBD1. Trimming removed 5 bases from V and 6 bases from J; junction bases left unmatched: 7. CDR1 is SGHTA, CDR2 FQGTGA, per germline. The CDR3 consists of 15 residues. The CDR3 nucleotides are TGTGCCAGCAGCCGGTTGGGACAGGGAGCCGGGGAGCTGTTTTTT. Residues: CASSRLGQGAGELFF.

V gene TRBV5-1 combines with J gene TRBJ2-7; no definite D call. The V gene lost 0 bases and the J gene lost 6 bases, with 13 bases spanning the gap. Germline V CDR1 and CDR2: SGHRS, YFSETQ. This CDR3 is 14 amino acids long. The CDR3, as DNA: TGCGCCAGCAGCTTGGTTCTTGCACAGATCGAGCAGTACTTC. Protein product: CASSLVLAQIEQYF.

There are a few counts of this clone. The chain has TRBV4-3 and TRBJ1-2; D not certain. Trimming cost V 2 bases and J 8 bases, with 15 bases left between them. Germline V gene lookup returns CDR1 LGHNA and CDR2 YSLEER. The CDR3 is made up of 14 amino acids. The CDR3 protein is CASSQPGSDGGYTF. The CDR3 nucleotides read TGCGCCAGCAGCCAACCCGGGTCCGATGGGGGCTACACCTTC.

The chain links TRBV10-1 to TRBJ1-2; no clear D gene. The CDR3 runs to 11 residues. V gave up 8 bases and J gave up 4 bases, with 8 bases separating them. CDR1 and CDR2 (germline): WNHNN, SYGVQD (reference sequence). The CDR3 loop is CASLFSYGYTF. Written as DNA, the CDR3 is TGCGCCAGCCTTTTTTCCTATGGCTACACCTTC.

The chain carries TRBV24-1 and TRBJ2-3, with a weak D call TRBD2 (6 bases). CDR1 is KGHDR, CDR2 SFDVKD, per germline. The V end was cut by 5 bases, the J end by 5 bases, with 16 bases between. CDR3 length: 15 amino acids. The DNA for the CDR3 is TGTGCCACCAGTGCCTTACCGGGGGTTGGAGATACGCAGTATTTT. Protein: CATSALPGVGDTQYF.

The chain carries TRBV18 and TRBJ1-1; D gene unclear. Between the trimmed V and J ends, which lost 0 bases and 0 bases, there was a span of 11 bases. This CDR3 is 16 amino acids long. Germline loops: CDR1 KGHSH, CDR2 LQKENI. The CDR3 protein is CASSPPPVLMNTEAFF. The DNA of the CDR3 is TGTGCCAGCTCACCACCGCCGGTTCTCATGAACACTGAAGCTTTCTTT. Variable domain in full (rest from reference TRBV18 and TRBJ1-1): NAGVMQNPRHLVRRRGQEARLRCSPMKGHSHVYWYRQLPEEGLKFMVYLQKENIIDESGMPKERFSAEFPKEGPSILRIQQVVRGDSAAYFCASSPPPVLMNTEAFFGQGTRLTVV.

V usage is TRBV6-5 and J usage is TRBJ1-2; the match to TRBD1 covers 8 bases. The germline V gene encodes CDR1 MNHEY and CDR2 SVGAGI. The V segment lost 6 bases and the J segment 5 bases; nucleotides outside the gene matches: 8. The CDR3 extends over 14 amino acids. The CDR3 sequence is CASSRGTGRYGYTF. CDR3 bases: TGTGCCAGCAGCCGAGGGACAGGTCGTTATGGCTACACCTTC.

A few counts support this clone. The J gene is TRBJ1-1, the V gene TRBV7-3; 7 bases fit TRBD1. The CDR3 length is 14 residues. With V trimmed by 5 bases and J by 0 bases, 3 bases remained unmatched. Germline CDR1 is SGHTA and CDR2 is FQGTGA. CDR3 sequence: CASSAGTVNTEAFF. Written as DNA, the CDR3 is TGTGCCAGCAGCGCCGGGACAGTGAACACTGAAGCTTTCTTT. The variable domain in full, completed from reference TRBV7-3 and TRBJ1-1, reads GAGVSQTPSNKVTEKGKYVELRCDPISGHTALYWYRQSLGQGPEFLIYFQGTGAADDSGLPNDRFFAVRPEGSVSTLKIQRTERGDSAVYLCASSAGTVNTEAFFGQGTRLTVV.

J is TRBJ2-7 and V is TRBV6-6; tentative D call: TRBD2 (6 bases). The CDR3 is made up of 12 amino acids. Germline V lookup: CDR1 MNHNY, CDR2 SVGAGI (reference sequence). V lost 8 bases and J 2 bases, leaving 10 bases between the germline ends. The CDR3 DNA is TGTGCCAGCGCGGGGCCCCCCTACGAGCAGTACTTC. Its translation is CASAGPPYEQYF.

This CDR3 reads CASSKGESQTGDYEAFF. The CDR3 region has the DNA TGTGCCAGCAGCAAAGGGGAGTCCCAGACAGGGGACTACGAAGCTTTCTTT. The chain carries TRBV21-1 and TRBJ1-1; no DNA check was done on the table's D call, TRBD1. TRBV21-1 is designated a pseudogene. CDR3 size: 17 residues.

The gene calls are TRBV4-3 and TRBJ2-7, with D tentatively TRBD1 (5 bases). Germline V lookup: CDR1 LGHNA, CDR2 YSLEER. This CDR3 has 16 residues. Trimming stripped 2 bases from V and 6 bases from J, with 20 bases between. CDR3 sequence reads: CASSQHSSPRVGEQYF. The CDR3 DNA reads TGCGCCAGCAGCCAACATAGCTCCCCCAGGGTAGGCGAGCAGTACTTC.